Each of the 27 T cell receptor beta chains below was sequenced from the same sample in a study of tumor-infiltrating lymphocytes in localized non-small cell lung cancer. Clones were sequenced by immunoSEQ multiplex PCR, and TCRdb holds only the in-frame ones, with some missing. The table has approximately 12,000 clones, 70% to 80% seen once. The sample was lung tumor tissue. Every receptor here comes from a human donor with non-small cell lung cancer.

This clone was detected only once. The chain links TRBV7-9 to TRBJ1-2; TRBD1 agrees at 7 bases. V gave up 5 bases and J gave up 4 bases; unmatched junction bases: 10. CDR3 length: 15 amino acids. Germline CDR1 SEHNR, CDR2 FQNEAQ (reference sequence). CDR3 residues: CASSPTHQGGYGYTF. DNA for the CDR3: TGTGCCAGCAGCCCTACCCACCAGGGGGGCTATGGCTACACCTTC.

This rearrangement joins TRBV19 to TRBJ2-3; TRBD1 aligns across 8 bases. V lost 5 bases, J lost 1 base, and 5 bases stayed unmatched. The germline V gene has CDR1 LNHDA and CDR2 SQIVND (reference sequence). The CDR3 loop spans 15 amino acids. The chain's CDR3 is CASSEAGGGTDTQYF. The CDR3 coding sequence is TGTGCCAGTAGTGAGGCAGGGGGCGGCACAGATACGCAGTATTTT.

This chain connects TRBV29-1 to TRBJ1-2, with D possibly being TRBD1 (5 bases). Trimming removed 4 bases at V and 5 bases at J, with 11 bases between. CDR1 SQVTM and CDR2 ANQGSEA come from the germline V gene. This CDR3 contains 12 residues. CDR3 in DNA: TGCAGCGTTGCGGGGGTAGGGTATGGCTACACCTTC. Residues: CSVAGVGYGYTF.

The J gene is TRBJ1-4, the V gene TRBV5-1, with TRBD1 matching 8 bases. The germline V gene has CDR1 SGHRS and CDR2 YFSETQ. J lost 6 bases, V lost 5 bases, and 9 bases had no gene match. This CDR3 spans 15 amino acids. The CDR3 sequence is CASRTTGTGDEKLFF. CDR3 DNA sequence: TGCGCCAGCAGAACTACCGGGACAGGTGATGAAAAACTGTTTTTT. Filled out from reference TRBV5-1 and TRBJ1-4, the complete variable domain reads KAGVTQTPRYLIKTRGQQVTLSCSPISGHRSVSWYQQTPGQGLQFLFEYFSETQRNKGNFPGRFSGRQFSNSRSEMNVSTLELGDSALYLCASRTTGTGDEKLFFGSGTQLSVL.

This clone was recorded once. V is TRBV10-3 and J is TRBJ2-7, with TRBD2 matching 7 bases. V lost 7 bases, J lost 3 bases, and 3 bases stayed unmatched. Germline V lookup: CDR1 ENHRY, CDR2 SYGVKD. This CDR3 has 12 residues. The CDR3 DNA reads TGTGCCATCACTCCTAGCGGCTACGAGCAGTACTTC. Translation: CAITPSGYEQYF.

CDR3 amino acids: CASSPGLAEYNEQFF. CDR3 DNA sequence: TGTGCCAGCAGCCCAGGACTAGCGGAGTACAATGAGCAGTTCTTC. The V call is TRBV4-2, the J call TRBJ2-1; TRBD2 agrees at 10 bases. CDR1 and CDR2 from the germline V gene are LGHNA and YNFKEQ. The ends lost 4 bases at V and 4 bases at J; junction bases unmatched: 4. The length of the CDR3 is 15 residues.

The genes are TRBV4-3 and TRBJ1-6; 10 positions agree with TRBD1. With 4 bases clipped from V and 7 bases from J, the junction kept 13 bases outside the gene matches. Germline V lookup: CDR1 LGHNA, CDR2 YSLEER. The CDR3 totals 18 residues. Here the CDR3 reads CASSPDRGIRLVNSPLHF. The CDR3 coding sequence is TGCGCCAGCAGCCCGGACAGGGGGATACGTCTCGTAAATTCACCCCTCCACTTT.

The chain combines TRBV7-2 with TRBJ1-3, with D tentatively TRBD1 (5 bases). This CDR3 is 15 amino acids long. Between the trimmed V and J ends, which lost 0 bases and 4 bases, there was a span of 10 bases. Germline CDR1 and CDR2: SGHTA and FQGNSA. CDR3 sequence: CASSLAPGKGNTIYF. The CDR3 DNA sequence: TGTGCCAGCAGCTTAGCGCCAGGGAAAGGAAACACCATATATTTT.

The V gene is TRBV28, the J gene TRBJ1-2; D is ambiguous. Germline CDR1 reads MDHEN; CDR2 reads SYDVKM. There are 12 residues in the CDR3. The V end lost 7 bases, the J end lost 14 bases, and 20 bases lay between the germline ends. The CDR3 DNA is TGTGCCAGCACCTCTGCGGCAGAACCCTTAACCTTC. This gives the protein CASTSAAEPLTF.

This chain connects TRBV5-1 to TRBJ1-3, with unresolved D. CDR3 length: 14 amino acids. V lost 1 base, J lost 4 bases, and 9 bases lay in between. Per the germline V gene, CDR1 is SGHRS and CDR2 is YFSETQ. The CDR3 loop is CASSLTVQGNTIYF. CDR3 DNA: TGCGCCAGCAGCTTGACGGTTCAGGGAAACACCATATATTTT.

There are a few counts of this clone. The gene calls are TRBV7-2 and TRBJ2-2; TRBD1 is a possible D gene (5 bases). This CDR3 has 14 amino acids. V was pared by 1 base and J by 8 bases, with 11 bases between. Germline V gives CDR1 SGHTA, CDR2 FQGNSA. Here the CDR3 DNA reads TGTGCCAGCAGCTTAGTCAGGGCTAATGGGGAGCTGTTTTTT. It translates to CASSLVRANGELFF. The full variable domain, completed using reference TRBV7-2 and TRBJ2-2, is GAGVSQSPSNKVTEKGKDVELRCDPISGHTALYWYRQSLGQGLEFLIYFQGNSAPDKSGLPSDRFSAERTGGSVSTLTIQRTQQEDSAVYLCASSLVRANGELFFGEGSRLTVL.

V is TRBV5-5 and J is TRBJ1-6; 8 nucleotides align to TRBD1. The J segment lost 0 bases and the V segment lost 1 base, leaving 6 bases of the junction unmatched. The CDR3 spans 18 residues. The germline V gene encodes CDR1 SGHKS and CDR2 YYEKEE (reference sequence). The CDR3 DNA reads as TGTGCCAGCAGCTTGCGGGACAGGAGTAGCTCCTATAATTCACCCCTCCACTTT. Its protein is CASSLRDRSSSYNSPLHF.

The chain has TRBV7-8 and TRBJ1-1; weak D call: TRBD1 (6 bases). Germline V gene data show CDR1 as SGHVS and CDR2 as FQNEAQ. V lost 3 bases and J 2 bases, leaving 10 bases between the germline ends. The CDR3 has 14 residues. The CDR3 nucleotides read TGTGCCAGCAGCTTGGGGACATCCAACACTGAAGCTTTCTTT. As protein: CASSLGTSNTEAFF. The whole variable domain, filled in from reference TRBV7-8 and TRBJ1-1, reads GAGVSQSPRYKVAKRGQDVALRCDPISGHVSLFWYQQALGQGPEFLTYFQNEAQLDKSGLPSDRFFAERPEGSVSTLKIQRTQQEDSAVYLCASSLGTSNTEAFFGQGTRLTVV.

The V call is TRBV6-5, the J call TRBJ2-7; the D gene is possibly TRBD1 (5 bases). Germline CDR1 MNHEY, CDR2 SVGAGI. V lost 5 bases and J lost 5, with 19 bases in between. The CDR3 sequence is 15 residues long. The CDR3 protein is CASSQKGYPLDEQYF. CDR3 DNA sequence: TGTGCCAGCAGTCAAAAGGGGTACCCTCTGGACGAGCAGTACTTC.

This clone has a handful of counts. The CDR3 sequence is CASSQDFGQGVVNTEAFF. The CDR3 nucleotides are TGCGCCAGCAGCCAAGATTTTGGGCAGGGGGTTGTGAACACTGAAGCTTTCTTT. The J gene is TRBJ1-1, the V gene TRBV4-1; 7 nucleotides align to TRBD1. The length of the CDR3 is 18 residues. The germline CDR1 and CDR2 sequences are MGHRA and YSYEKL. The ends lost 0 bases at V and 0 bases at J; junction bases unmatched: 10.

The chain joins TRBV4-3 to TRBJ2-7; 9 nucleotides agree with TRBD1. The CDR3 covers 14 residues. V shed 10 bases, J shed 1 base, and the junction held 8 bases outside the gene matches. Germline V gives CDR1 LGHNA, CDR2 YSLEER. In DNA, the CDR3 is TGCGCCACCAGTCCCGGGACAGGGTCCTACGAGCAGTACTTC. Translated, it gives CATSPGTGSYEQYF.

The gene calls are TRBV7-9 and TRBJ1-2; unclear D gene. Per germline, CDR1 SEHNR and CDR2 FQNEAQ (reference sequence). V was pared by 3 bases and J by 1 base, with 3 bases between. The CDR3 sequence is 12 residues long. The chain's CDR3 is CASSFDNYGYTF. CDR3 nucleotides: TGTGCCAGCAGCTTCGATAACTATGGCTACACCTTC.

V gene TRBV29-1 combines with J gene TRBJ2-5; D is uncertain. The germline V and J ends were trimmed by 7 bases and 2 bases, with 14 bases remaining between them. The CDR3 consists of 13 residues. Germline CDR1 SQVTM, CDR2 ANQGSEA. CDR3 sequence reads: CSEKTGPQETQYF. CDR3 in DNA: TGCAGCGAAAAAACCGGGCCTCAAGAGACCCAGTACTTC.

This chain uses TRBV29-1 with TRBJ1-2, with D hard to call. Germline values: CDR1 SQVTM, CDR2 ANQGSEA. V gave up 6 bases and J gave up 6 bases, with 8 bases separating them. The CDR3 has 10 amino acids. The CDR3 DNA is TGCAGCGTCGGAGAGGATGGCTACACCTTC. It yields the protein CSVGEDGYTF.

The rearrangement uses TRBV27 and TRBJ1-4, with D possibly TRBD1 on 6 matching bases. The CDR3 has 15 amino acids. The V gene lost 5 bases and the J gene lost 2 bases, with 12 bases spanning the gap. Germline values: CDR1 MNHEY, CDR2 SMNVEV (reference sequence). CDR3 sequence: CASSRQGLTNEKLFF. CDR3 DNA sequence: TGTGCCAGCAGTCGTCAGGGGTTGACTAATGAAAAACTGTTTTTT.

The J gene is TRBJ2-1, the V gene TRBV5-1; no reliable D call. The V gene's germline CDR1 is SGHRS and CDR2 YFSETQ. The CDR3 is made up of 13 amino acids. V shed 5 bases and J shed 3 bases, with 9 bases lying between them. Here the CDR3 DNA reads TGCGCCAGCAGGGTTGGCAGCTACAATGAGCAGTTCTTC. Amino acids: CASRVGSYNEQFF.

The rearrangement joins TRBV27 to TRBJ2-7; tentative D call: TRBD2 (6 bases). The germline V gene encodes CDR1 MNHEY and CDR2 SMNVEV (reference sequence). This CDR3 spans 14 amino acids. With 5 bases removed from V and 2 bases from J, the gap between germline ends came to 13 bases. The CDR3 reads CASSPWRGAYEQYF. CDR3 DNA sequence: TGTGCCAGCAGTCCGTGGAGGGGCGCCTACGAGCAGTACTTC.

The chain uses TRBV11-2 and TRBJ1-5; weak D call: TRBD1 (5 bases). Germline loops: CDR1 SGHAT, CDR2 FQNNGV. Between the trimmed V and J ends, which lost 7 bases and 5 bases, there was a span of 15 bases. This CDR3 is 14 amino acids long. CDR3 region: CASNHGTVYQPQHF. DNA of the CDR3: TGTGCCAGCAACCACGGGACCGTGTATCAGCCCCAGCATTTT.

V usage is TRBV27 and J usage is TRBJ2-1; possible D gene TRBD2, 6 bases. V dropped 3 bases and J dropped 9 bases, with 18 bases sitting between them. The CDR3 sequence is 15 residues long. Germline V gene data show CDR1 as MNHEY and CDR2 as SMNVEV (reference sequence). The CDR3 spells CASSLGSGGGGEQFF. The CDR3 coding sequence is TGTGCCAGCAGTTTGGGCAGTGGGGGAGGAGGTGAGCAGTTCTTC.

The chain employs TRBV7-6 and TRBJ2-2; 7 bases are shared with TRBD2. With V trimmed by 1 base and J by 4 bases, 6 bases remained unmatched. CDR3 length: 16 residues. CDR1 SGHVS and CDR2 FNYEAQ come from the germline V gene. CDR3 in DNA: TGTGCCAGCAGCTTAGTAGGCGGGAGAGGCACCGGGGAGCTGTTTTTT. Translating gives CASSLVGGRGTGELFF.

The chain has TRBV11-2 and TRBJ1-5; 7 nucleotides align to TRBD1. In germline, CDR1 is SGHAT, CDR2 FQNNGV. Trimming took 1 base from V and 3 from J; bases not matched to a gene: 3. The CDR3 has 15 residues. The CDR3 reads CASSLGGQYNQPQHF. The CDR3 DNA follows: TGTGCCAGCAGCTTAGGGGGACAGTACAATCAGCCCCAGCATTTT.

The chain recombines TRBV5-4 with TRBJ1-6, with TRBD1 matching over 8 bases. The CDR3 totals 18 residues. With 3 bases clipped from V and 0 bases from J, the junction kept 8 bases outside the gene matches. Germline CDR1 SGHNT, CDR2 YYREEE (reference sequence). DNA for the CDR3: TGTGCCAGCAGCTGGGGGGACAGGCGACTCTCCTATAATTCACCCCTCCACTTT. Translation: CASSWGDRRLSYNSPLHF.